The 15 T cell receptor beta chains reported below all come from one sample, sequenced in a study of blood T cell repertoires in COVID-19. The protocol was immunoSEQ multiplex PCR, while the TCRdb copy is restricted to in-frame clones and leaves out a portion. Altogether around 64,000 clones are present, around 90% being singletons, with the ten largest covering about 11%. The sequencing input was peripheral blood. These receptors all stem from a woman younger than 30 with acute or convalescent COVID-19.

The chain combines TRBV12-3 or TRBV12-4 with TRBJ1-1; D is unclear. The germline V and J ends were trimmed by 7 bases and 1 base, with 10 bases remaining between them. The CDR3 runs to 13 residues. The CDR3 coding sequence is TGTGCCAGCACAATTGGCGGGAACACTGAAGCTTTCTTT. This translates into CASTIGGNTEAFF.

The gene calls are TRBV30 and TRBJ2-7; weak D call: TRBD2 (7 bases). Trimming removed 7 bases at V and 5 bases at J, with 18 bases between. Germline V gene lookup returns CDR1 GTSNPN and CDR2 SVGIG (reference sequence). The CDR3 length is 13 residues. In nucleotides, the CDR3 is TGTGCCTCCCGGGGGGCCGGTTACGACGAGCAGTACTTC. Protein: CASRGAGYDEQYF. Supplemented by reference TRBV30 and TRBJ2-7, the full variable domain reads SQTIHQWPATLVQPVGSPLSLECTVEGTSNPNLYWYRQAAGRGLQLLFYSVGIGQISSEVPQNLSASRPQDRQFILSSKKLLLSDSGFYLCASRGAGYDEQYFGPGTRLTVT.

This clone was seen only once. This sequence joins TRBV2 and TRBJ2-7; 10 bases fit TRBD1. Germline lookup yields CDR1 SNHLY and CDR2 FYNNEI. J gave up 5 bases and V 5 bases, and 3 bases lay outside the gene matches. The CDR3 is made up of 13 amino acids. The CDR3 DNA reads TGTGCCAGCAGTAGACAGGGGGCCCACGAGCAGTACTTC. Translated, it gives CASSRQGAHEQYF.

V gene TRBV4-3 combines with J gene TRBJ2-3, with D perhaps TRBD2 (5 bases). The germline V and J ends were trimmed by 0 bases and 0 bases, with 19 bases remaining between them. The CDR3 runs to 19 residues. In germline, CDR1 is LGHNA, CDR2 YSLEER. The CDR3 sequence: CASSQDPPLGPLSTDTQYF. For the CDR3, the DNA is TGCGCCAGCAGCCAAGACCCACCACTAGGCCCGCTTAGCACAGATACGCAGTATTTT.

The rearrangement links TRBV27 to TRBJ1-5, with D uncertain. Germline-derived CDR1 and CDR2 are MNHEY and SMNVEV (reference sequence). Trimming stripped 3 bases from V and 0 bases from J, with 3 bases between. This CDR3 spans 13 amino acids. CDR3 bases: TGTGCCAGCAGTTTTCATAGCAATCAGCCCCAGCATTTT. Its protein product is CASSFHSNQPQHF.

The V gene is TRBV3-1 (or the pseudogene TRBV3-2), the J gene TRBJ2-7; 13 positions match TRBD2. The V gene's germline CDR1 is LGHDT and CDR2 YNNKEL (reference sequence). The junction had 3 bases not matched to a gene; V was cut back by 3 bases and J by 4 bases. The length of the CDR3 is 15 residues. The CDR3 sequence is CASSHGLAGVYEQYF. The CDR3 DNA is TGTGCCAGCAGCCACGGACTAGCGGGGGTATACGAGCAGTACTTC.

The V and J genes are TRBV7-2 and TRBJ1-3, with D maybe TRBD1 (5 bases). Germline V gene lookup returns CDR1 SGHTA and CDR2 FQGNSA. The ends were cut back, 4 bases at V and 7 bases at J, with 14 bases in the middle. The CDR3 has 14 amino acids. The CDR3, as DNA: TGTGCCAGCAGCTCACCGGGGGAAGGGAACACCATATATTTT. Translation gives CASSSPGEGNTIYF.

The V and J genes are TRBV6-5 and TRBJ1-1, with a possible D match to TRBD1 (5 bases). The CDR3 is 15 residues long. Germline V CDR1 and CDR2: MNHEY, SVGAGI. Trimming took 8 bases from V and 1 from J, leaving 17 bases between them. CDR3: CASYGLGGTNTEAFF. The DNA of the CDR3 is TGTGCCAGCTATGGTTTGGGGGGGACGAACACTGAAGCTTTCTTT.

This clone has only one observation. The chain is built from TRBV19 and TRBJ1-2, with 9 bases matching TRBD1. V lost 4 bases, J lost 9 bases, and 6 bases stayed unmatched. Germline loops: CDR1 LNHDA, CDR2 SQIVND (reference sequence). The CDR3 is made up of 13 amino acids. CDR3 DNA sequence: TGTGCCAGTAGTAGGACACAGGGGGCGAGCTACACCTTC. Protein: CASSRTQGASYTF.

As for this clone: Relative to the germline gene, one junction end is altered; a read error may explain this. V and J are TRBV28 and TRBJ1-1; D uncertain. The CDR3 runs 11 residues. Germline CDR1 MDHEN, CDR2 SYDVKM. The CDR3 DNA follows: TGTGCCAGCAGAAAAACACCTCCGTTGATCTTT. It specifies CASRKTPPLIF.

The DNA of the CDR3 is TGTGCCAGCAGTGAAGCGGGACCGGACTACAATGAGCAGTTCTTC. It translates to CASSEAGPDYNEQFF. This chain joins TRBV25-1 and TRBJ2-1; D might be TRBD2 (6 bases). The CDR3 spans 15 residues. Trimming stripped 2 bases from V and 3 bases from J, with 11 bases between. Germline V lookup: CDR1 MGHDK, CDR2 SYGVNS.

The chain uses TRBV30 and TRBJ2-2, with D perhaps matching TRBD1 (6 bases). The length of the CDR3 is 15 residues. V lost 5 bases and J lost 3, with 16 bases in between. Germline V lookup: CDR1 GTSNPN, CDR2 SVGIG (reference sequence). Here the CDR3 DNA reads TGTGCCTGGGTTACAGGGAGTGGGTACACCGGGGAGCTGTTTTTT. This sequence encodes CAWVTGSGYTGELFF.

V gene TRBV15 combines with J gene TRBJ2-1; the match to TRBD2 covers 9 bases. V dropped 0 bases and J dropped 5; count of bases not matched to a gene: 11. This CDR3 spans 18 amino acids. Germline loops: CDR1 LNHNV, CDR2 YYDKDF (reference sequence). The CDR3 loop reads CATSRDVGLAGDHNEQFF. The CDR3 nucleotides read TGTGCCACCAGCAGAGATGTTGGTTTAGCGGGAGACCACAATGAGCAGTTCTTC.

The chain carries TRBV28 and TRBJ2-3; 11 bases align to TRBD1. The CDR3 totals 15 residues. The junction had 4 bases not matched to a gene; V was cut back by 4 bases and J by 4 bases. CDR1 and CDR2 (germline): MDHEN, SYDVKM. The CDR3 loop is CASSSGTGGSDTQYF. DNA of the CDR3: TGTGCCAGCAGTTCCGGGACAGGGGGTTCAGATACGCAGTATTTT.

The chain has TRBV25-1 and TRBJ2-7, with 8 bases aligning to TRBD2. Germline CDR1 is MGHDK and CDR2 is SYGVNS. CDR3 size: 16 residues. Trimming removed 1 base from V and 0 bases from J; junction bases left unmatched: 5. CDR3 sequence reads: CASSELVAGNSYEQYF. The CDR3 bases are TGTGCCAGCAGTGAATTGGTAGCGGGGAACTCCTACGAGCAGTACTTC.